In its sample, the clone carrying this T cell receptor (beta chain) was seen many times. Stated time point: patch test 2, 6 weeks after DPC sensitization. The treatment was: therapeutic diphenylcyclopropenone sensitization with weekly scalp DPC. Drawing of blood took place ahead of applying each patch test. The library tagged individual cDNA molecules with unique molecular identifiers. TCRdb passed the RACE reads through MiXCR, listing each CDR3 protein once. The data show tens of thousands of distinct CDR3 sequences, over 9% seen once. These data come from a study of human T cells and chemical hapten exposure. Study-level information: The patients, most of them female, presented with alopecia areata, totalis or universalis.

The length of the CDR3 is 13 residues. Looked up from germline, CDR1 is SGHTA and CDR2 is FQGNSA. Trimming stripped 4 bases from V and 8 bases from J, with 12 bases between. The origin of this receptor is a woman in her fifties or sixties with alopecia areata. Some clones in this sample may be carry-over from other donors' samples. This chain links TRBV7-2 with TRBJ2-1; no clear D. The sequenced sample was whole blood, obtained in connection with sensitization to the hapten diphenylcyclopropenone (DPC). The CDR3 DNA sequence: TGTGCCAGCAGCTCAACGGCGAGGTATGAGCAGTTCTTC. Encoded protein: CASSSTARYEQFF.